This TCR beta chain was found in a study of OX40 agonist ivuxolimab in advanced cancers. Study in general: People in dose escalation had one of these cancers: hepatocellular carcinoma, melanoma, renal cell or head and neck cancer. Overall study results and limits: Normalized expansion of T-cell clones was also low for some nonresponders.

This clone was observed a handful of times. Its antigen remains unknown. The CDR3 totals 17 residues. J lost 0 bases, V lost 1 base, and 7 bases had no gene match. In germline, CDR1 is SGHAT, CDR2 FQNNGV. TCRdb's table, derived via immunoSEQ multiplex PCR, lists solely in-frame clones and lacks some. The sample shows more than 45,000 clones, about 82% of them seen only once. Collection of blood occurred at baseline, at cycle 4 day 1, and at cycle 7 day 1. The sequencing used CD4+ or CD8+ T cells sorted from blood, collected in a trial of the OX40 agonist ivuxolimab. The TCR was taken from an adult with an advanced solid tumor such as melanoma, head and neck, liver or kidney cancer. V gene TRBV11-2 combines with J gene TRBJ2-7; 9 positions match TRBD2. The CDR3 loop is CASSLGLAGSPSYEQYF. Written as DNA, the CDR3 is TGTGCCAGCAGCTTAGGCCTAGCGGGGAGTCCCTCCTACGAGCAGTACTTC.